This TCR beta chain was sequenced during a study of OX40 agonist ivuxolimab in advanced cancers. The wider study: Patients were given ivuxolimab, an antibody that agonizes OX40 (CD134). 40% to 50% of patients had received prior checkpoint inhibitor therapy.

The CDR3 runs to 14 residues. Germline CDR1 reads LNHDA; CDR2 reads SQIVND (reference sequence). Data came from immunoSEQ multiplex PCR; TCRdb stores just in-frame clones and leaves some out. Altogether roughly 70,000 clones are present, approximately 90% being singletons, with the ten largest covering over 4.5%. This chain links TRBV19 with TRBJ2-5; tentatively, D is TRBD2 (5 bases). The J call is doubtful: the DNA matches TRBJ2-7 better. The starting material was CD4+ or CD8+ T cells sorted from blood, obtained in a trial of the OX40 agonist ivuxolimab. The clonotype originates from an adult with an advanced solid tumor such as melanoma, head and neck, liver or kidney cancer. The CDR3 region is CASSIGRDYYEQYF. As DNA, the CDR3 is TGTGCCAGTAGTATCGGCCGAGACTACTACGAGCAGTACTTC.